This T cell receptor (beta chain) was sequenced in a study of T cells after somatic rescue of genetic block. Clones were read by immunoSEQ multiplex PCR, and TCRdb kept only the in-frame ones, dropping some. The data hold about 120,000 clones, with 90% to 95% observed a single time. Sequences were obtained from peripheral blood mononuclear cells (PBMCs). This receptor was identified in a woman between 18 and 29 years old.

The CDR3 nucleotides read TGTGCCAGCAGTTCCCCGGGACTCTACACAGATACGCAGTATTTT. Translation: CASSSPGLYTDTQYF. The rearrangement uses TRBV6-5 and TRBJ2-3; D might be TRBD2 (6 bases). The CDR3 runs to 15 residues. CDR1 is MNHEY, CDR2 SVGAGI, per germline. V was shortened by 4 bases and J by 2 bases, with 13 bases between the two germline ends.